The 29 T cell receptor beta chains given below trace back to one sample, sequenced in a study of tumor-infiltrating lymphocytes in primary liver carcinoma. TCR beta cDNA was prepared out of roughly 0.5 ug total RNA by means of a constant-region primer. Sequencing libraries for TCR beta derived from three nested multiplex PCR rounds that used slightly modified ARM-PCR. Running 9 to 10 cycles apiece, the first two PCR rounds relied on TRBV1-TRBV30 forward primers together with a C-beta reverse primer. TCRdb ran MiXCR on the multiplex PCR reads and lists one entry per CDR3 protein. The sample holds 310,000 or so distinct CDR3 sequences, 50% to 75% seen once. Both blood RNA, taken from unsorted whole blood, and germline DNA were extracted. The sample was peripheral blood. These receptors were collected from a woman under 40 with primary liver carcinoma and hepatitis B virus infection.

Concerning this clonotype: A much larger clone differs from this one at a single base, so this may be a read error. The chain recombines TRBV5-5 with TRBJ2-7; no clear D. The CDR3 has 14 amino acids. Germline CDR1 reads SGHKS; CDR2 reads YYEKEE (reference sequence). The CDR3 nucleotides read TGTGCCAGCAACTTGGCGCGAACAACCTACGAGCAGTACTTC. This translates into CASNLARTTYEQYF.

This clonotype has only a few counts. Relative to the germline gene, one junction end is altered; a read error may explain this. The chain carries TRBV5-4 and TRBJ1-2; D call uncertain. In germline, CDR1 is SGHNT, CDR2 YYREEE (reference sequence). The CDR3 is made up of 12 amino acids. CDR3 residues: CANSLGAGGYTF. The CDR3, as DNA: TGTGCCAACAGCTTAGGCGCCGGGGGCTACACCTTC.

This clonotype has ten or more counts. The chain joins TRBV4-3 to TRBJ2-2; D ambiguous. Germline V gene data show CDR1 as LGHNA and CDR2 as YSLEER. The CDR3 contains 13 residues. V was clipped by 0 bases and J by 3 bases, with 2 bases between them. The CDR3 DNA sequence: TGCGCCAGCAGCCAAGATTACACCGGGGAGCTGTTTTTT. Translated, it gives CASSQDYTGELFF.

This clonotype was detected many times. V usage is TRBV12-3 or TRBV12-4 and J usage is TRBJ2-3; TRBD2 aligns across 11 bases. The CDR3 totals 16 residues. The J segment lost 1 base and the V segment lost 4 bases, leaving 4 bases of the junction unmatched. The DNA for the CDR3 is TGTGCCAGCAGTTCCCAACTAGCGGGAGGCACAGATACGCAGTATTTT. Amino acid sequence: CASSSQLAGGTDTQYF.

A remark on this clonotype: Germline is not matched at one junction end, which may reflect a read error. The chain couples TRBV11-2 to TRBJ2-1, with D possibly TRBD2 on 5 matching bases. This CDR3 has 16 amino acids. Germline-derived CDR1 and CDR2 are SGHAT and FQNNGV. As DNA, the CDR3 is TGTGTCAGCAGCTTATCTAGCTGGATCTACTACAATGAGCAGTTCTTC. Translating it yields CVSSLSSWIYYNEQFF.

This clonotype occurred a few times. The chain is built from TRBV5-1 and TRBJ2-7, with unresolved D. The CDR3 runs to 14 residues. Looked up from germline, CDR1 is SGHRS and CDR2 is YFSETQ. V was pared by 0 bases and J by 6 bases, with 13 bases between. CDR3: CASSLGAWGSEQYF. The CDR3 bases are TGCGCCAGCAGCTTGGGAGCTTGGGGAAGCGAGCAGTACTTC.

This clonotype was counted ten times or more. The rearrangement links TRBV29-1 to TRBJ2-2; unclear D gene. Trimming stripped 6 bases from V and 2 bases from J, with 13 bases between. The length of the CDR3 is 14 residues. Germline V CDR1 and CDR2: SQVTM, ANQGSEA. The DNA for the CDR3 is TGCAGCGTCCCGAGGCAGGCAAACACCGGGGAGCTGTTTTTT. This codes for CSVPRQANTGELFF.

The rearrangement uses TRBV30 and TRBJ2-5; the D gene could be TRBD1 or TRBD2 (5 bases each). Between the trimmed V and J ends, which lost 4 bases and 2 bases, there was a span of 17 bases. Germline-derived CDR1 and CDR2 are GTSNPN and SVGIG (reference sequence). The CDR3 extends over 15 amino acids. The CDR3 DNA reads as TGTGCCTGGACGGGGACCTCCATATTTCAAGAGACCCAGTACTTC. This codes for CAWTGTSIFQETQYF.

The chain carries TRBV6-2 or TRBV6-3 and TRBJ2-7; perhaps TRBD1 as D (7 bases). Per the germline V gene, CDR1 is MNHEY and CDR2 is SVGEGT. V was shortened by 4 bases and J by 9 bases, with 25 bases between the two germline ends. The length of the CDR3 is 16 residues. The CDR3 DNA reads TGTGCCAGCAGTTCCCACCTTGGGCGGGACAAGGGGGCGCAGTACTTC. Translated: CASSSHLGRDKGAQYF.

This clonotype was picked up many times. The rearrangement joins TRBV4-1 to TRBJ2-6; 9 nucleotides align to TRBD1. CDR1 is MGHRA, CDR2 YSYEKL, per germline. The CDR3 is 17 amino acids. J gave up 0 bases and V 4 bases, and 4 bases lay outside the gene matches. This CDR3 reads CASSRGQGNSGANVLTF. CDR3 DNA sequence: TGCGCCAGCAGCCGGGGACAGGGAAACTCTGGGGCCAACGTCCTGACTTTC.

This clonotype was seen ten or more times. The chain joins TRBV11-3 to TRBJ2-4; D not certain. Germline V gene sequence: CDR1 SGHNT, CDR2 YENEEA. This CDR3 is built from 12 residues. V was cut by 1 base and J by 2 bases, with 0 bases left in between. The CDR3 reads CASSLAKNIQYF. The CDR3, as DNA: TGTGCCAGCAGCTTAGCCAAAAACATTCAGTACTTC.

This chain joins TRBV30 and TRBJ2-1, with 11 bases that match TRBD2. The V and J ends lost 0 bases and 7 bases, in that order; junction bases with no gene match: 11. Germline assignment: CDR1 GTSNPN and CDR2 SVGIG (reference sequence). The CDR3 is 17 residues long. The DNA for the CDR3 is TGTGCCTGGAGTGTAAATAGCGGACTAGCGGGTACTAATGAGCAGTTCTTC. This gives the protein CAWSVNSGLAGTNEQFF.

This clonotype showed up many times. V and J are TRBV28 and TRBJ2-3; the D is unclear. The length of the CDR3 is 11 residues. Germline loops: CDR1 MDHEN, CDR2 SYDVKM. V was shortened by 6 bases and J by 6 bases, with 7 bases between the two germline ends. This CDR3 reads CASSFLDTQYF. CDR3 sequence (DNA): TGTGCCAGCAGCTTCCTGGATACGCAGTATTTT.

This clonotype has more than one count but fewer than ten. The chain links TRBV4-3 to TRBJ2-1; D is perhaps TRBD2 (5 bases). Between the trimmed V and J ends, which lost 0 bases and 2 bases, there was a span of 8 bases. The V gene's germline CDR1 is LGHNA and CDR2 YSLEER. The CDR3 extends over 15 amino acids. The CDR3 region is CASSQDSAPYNEQFF. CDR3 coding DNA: TGCGCCAGCAGCCAAGATAGCGCACCCTACAATGAGCAGTTCTTC.

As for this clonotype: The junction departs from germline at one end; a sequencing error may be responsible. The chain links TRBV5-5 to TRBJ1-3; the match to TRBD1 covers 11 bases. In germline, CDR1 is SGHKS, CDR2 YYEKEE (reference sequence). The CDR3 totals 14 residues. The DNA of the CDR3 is TGTGCCGGCAGCCTCGGGACAGGGGGTCACACCATATATTTT. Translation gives CAGSLGTGGHTIYF.

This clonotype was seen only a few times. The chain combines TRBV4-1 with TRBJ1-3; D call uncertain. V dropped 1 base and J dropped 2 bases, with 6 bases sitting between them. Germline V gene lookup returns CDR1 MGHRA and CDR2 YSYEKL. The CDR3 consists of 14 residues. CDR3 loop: CASSQVSAGNTIYF. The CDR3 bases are TGCGCCAGCAGCCAAGTCTCAGCTGGAAACACCATATATTTT.

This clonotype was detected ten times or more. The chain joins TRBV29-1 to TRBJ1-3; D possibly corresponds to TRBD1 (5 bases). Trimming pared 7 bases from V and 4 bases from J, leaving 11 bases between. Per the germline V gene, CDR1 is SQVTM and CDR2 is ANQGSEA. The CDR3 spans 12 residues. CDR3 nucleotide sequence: TGCAGCGGGAGGGACTCCGGAAACACCATATATTTT. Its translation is CSGRDSGNTIYF.

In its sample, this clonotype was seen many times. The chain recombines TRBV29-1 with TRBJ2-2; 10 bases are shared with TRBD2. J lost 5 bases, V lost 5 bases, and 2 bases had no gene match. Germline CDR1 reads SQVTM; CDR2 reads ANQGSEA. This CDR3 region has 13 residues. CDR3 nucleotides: TGCAGCGTTACTAGCGGGATGACCGGGGAGCTGTTTTTT. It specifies CSVTSGMTGELFF.

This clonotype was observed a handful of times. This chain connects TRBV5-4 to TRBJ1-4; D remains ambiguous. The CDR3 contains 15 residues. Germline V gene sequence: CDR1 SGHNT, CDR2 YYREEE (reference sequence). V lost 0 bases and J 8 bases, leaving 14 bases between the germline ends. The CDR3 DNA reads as TGTGCCAGCAGCTTGGGGGCGGACGTAGGGGAAAAACTGTTTTTT. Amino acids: CASSLGADVGEKLFF.

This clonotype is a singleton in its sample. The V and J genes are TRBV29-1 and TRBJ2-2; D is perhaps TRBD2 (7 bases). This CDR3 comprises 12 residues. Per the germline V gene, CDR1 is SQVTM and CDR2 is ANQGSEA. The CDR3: CSGLLNTGGLFF. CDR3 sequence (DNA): TGCAGTGGACTACTTAACACCGGGGGGCTTTTTTTT.

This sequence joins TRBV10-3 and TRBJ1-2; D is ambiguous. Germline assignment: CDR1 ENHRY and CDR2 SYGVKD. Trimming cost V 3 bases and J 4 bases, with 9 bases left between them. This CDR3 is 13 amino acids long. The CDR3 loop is CAISDFVIYGYTF. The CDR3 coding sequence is TGTGCCATCAGTGATTTCGTTATCTATGGCTACACCTTC.

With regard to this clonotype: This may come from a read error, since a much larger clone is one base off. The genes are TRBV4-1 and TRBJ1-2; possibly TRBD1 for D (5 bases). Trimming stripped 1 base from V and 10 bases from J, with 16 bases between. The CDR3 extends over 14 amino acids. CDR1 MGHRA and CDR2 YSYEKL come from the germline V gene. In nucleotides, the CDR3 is TGCGCCAGCAGCCAAGTCGTTCTACAGGAGCACTACACCTTC. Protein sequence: CASSQVVLQEHYTF.

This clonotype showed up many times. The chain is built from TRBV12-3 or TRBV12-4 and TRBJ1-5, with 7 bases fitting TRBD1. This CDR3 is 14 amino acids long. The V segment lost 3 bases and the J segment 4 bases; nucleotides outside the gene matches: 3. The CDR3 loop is CASSFGTVNQPQHF. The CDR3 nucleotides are TGTGCCAGCAGTTTCGGGACAGTGAATCAGCCCCAGCATTTT.

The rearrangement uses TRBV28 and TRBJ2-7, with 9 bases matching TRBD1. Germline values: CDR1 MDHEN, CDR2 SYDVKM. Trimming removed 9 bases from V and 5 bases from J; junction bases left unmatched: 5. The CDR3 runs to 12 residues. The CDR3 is CASYTGGDEQYF. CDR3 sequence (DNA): TGTGCCAGTTATACAGGGGGCGACGAGCAGTACTTC.

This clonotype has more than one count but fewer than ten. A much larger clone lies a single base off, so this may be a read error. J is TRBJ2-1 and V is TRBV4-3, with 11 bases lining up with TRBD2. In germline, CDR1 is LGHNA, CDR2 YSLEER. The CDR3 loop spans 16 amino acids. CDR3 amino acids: CASRQDFGTSGNEQFF. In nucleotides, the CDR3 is TGCGCCAGCAGGCAAGATTTTGGGACTAGCGGTAATGAGCAGTTCTTC.

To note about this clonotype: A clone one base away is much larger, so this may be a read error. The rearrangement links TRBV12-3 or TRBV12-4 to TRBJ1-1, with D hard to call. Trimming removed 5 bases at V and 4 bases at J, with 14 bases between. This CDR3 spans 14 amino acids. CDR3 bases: TGTGCCAGCAGTGCGACCGCGATGGGCACTGAAGCTTTCTTT. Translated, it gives CASSATAMGTEAFF.

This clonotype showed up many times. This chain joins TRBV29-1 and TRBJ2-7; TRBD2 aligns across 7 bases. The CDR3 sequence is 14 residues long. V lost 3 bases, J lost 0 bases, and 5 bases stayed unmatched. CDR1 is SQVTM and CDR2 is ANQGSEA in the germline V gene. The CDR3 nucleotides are TGCAGCGTTGAGGTCGGGGGGTTCTCCTACGAGCAGTACTTC. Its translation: CSVEVGGFSYEQYF.

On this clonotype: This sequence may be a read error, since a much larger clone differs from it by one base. The CDR3 loop reads CANTRDGGYEQYF. CDR3 coding DNA: TGTGCCAATACCCGGGACGGAGGTTACGAGCAGTACTTC. The chain joins TRBV6-5 to TRBJ2-7; D is perhaps TRBD1 or TRBD2 (5 bases each). The germline gives CDR1 MNHEY, CDR2 SVGAGI. Trimming left V 10 bases short and J 4 bases short, with 17 bases between. This CDR3 is built from 13 residues.

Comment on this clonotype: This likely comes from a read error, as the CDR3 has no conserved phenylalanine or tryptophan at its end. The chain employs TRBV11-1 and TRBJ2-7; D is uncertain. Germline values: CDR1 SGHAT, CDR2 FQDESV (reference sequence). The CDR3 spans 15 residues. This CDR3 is CASSQGSNGLDEQYL. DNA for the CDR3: TGCGCCAGCAGCCAAGGCTCTAATGGGTTAGACGAGCAGTACCTC.